The rows below give T cell receptor beta chains drawn from one sample of a study of cytomegalovirus exposure and HLA in healthy donors. Here immunoSEQ multiplex PCR was the method, and the copy in TCRdb shows in-frame clones only, minus some. The sample lists 150,000 to 200,000 clones, 81% occurring once. The material sequenced was PBMCs. Source of these receptors: a man between 50 and 59 years old in good health and CMV-seropositive. The CDR3 runs from the conserved cysteine through the conserved F or W. Fields, in order: J gene, V gene, CDR3 protein.

J: TRBJ2-7
V: TRBV11-2
CDR3: CASSFLDSAGGDYEQYF

J: TRBJ2-5
V: TRBV28
CDR3: CASSSLAGGQETQYF

J: TRBJ2-1
V: TRBV5-1
CDR3: CASSFPGTSVGEQFF

J: TRBJ2-3
V: TRBV5-1
CDR3: CASSRAGNAADTQYF

J: TRBJ2-1
V: TRBV7-8
CDR3: CASSPRPGLAGKQFF

J: TRBJ2-1
V: TRBV4-2
CDR3: CASSQGVVMDRGRSEQFF

J: TRBJ2-7
V: TRBV7-2
CDR3: CASSLYASGNQQYF

J: TRBJ1-1
V: TRBV28
CDR3: CASSSPTLDEAFF

J: TRBJ2-1
V: TRBV28
CDR3: CASSLWGLANNEQFF

J: TRBJ1-4
V: TRBV30
CDR3: CAWQEVGEANEKLFF

J: TRBJ1-1
V: TRBV28
CDR3: CASSIHGPTRAEAFF

J: TRBJ1-6
V: TRBV27
CDR3: CASSFGRFNSPLHF

J: TRBJ2-3
V: TRBV10-1
CDR3: CATSNSGRNSTDTQYF

J: TRBJ2-7
V: TRBV19
CDR3: CASSISRTGGYEQYF

J: TRBJ2-6
V: TRBV19
CDR3: CASSIDPQRTGAFSGANVLTF

J: TRBJ1-5
V: TRBV6-1
CDR3: CATLWYSNQPQHF

J: TRBJ1-6
V: TRBV7-9
CDR3: CASSPTQGARSPLHF

J: TRBJ1-6
V: TRBV14
CDR3: CASSVAAGGNSPLHF

J: TRBJ2-7
V: TRBV10-2
CDR3: CASSEPRQAFYEQYF

J: TRBJ1-2
V: TRBV28
CDR3: CASSGGGGVYGYTF

J: TRBJ2-3
V: TRBV6-1
CDR3: CASSERGTDTQYF

J: TRBJ1-3
V: TRBV10-3
CDR3: CAIRDNHSGNTIYF